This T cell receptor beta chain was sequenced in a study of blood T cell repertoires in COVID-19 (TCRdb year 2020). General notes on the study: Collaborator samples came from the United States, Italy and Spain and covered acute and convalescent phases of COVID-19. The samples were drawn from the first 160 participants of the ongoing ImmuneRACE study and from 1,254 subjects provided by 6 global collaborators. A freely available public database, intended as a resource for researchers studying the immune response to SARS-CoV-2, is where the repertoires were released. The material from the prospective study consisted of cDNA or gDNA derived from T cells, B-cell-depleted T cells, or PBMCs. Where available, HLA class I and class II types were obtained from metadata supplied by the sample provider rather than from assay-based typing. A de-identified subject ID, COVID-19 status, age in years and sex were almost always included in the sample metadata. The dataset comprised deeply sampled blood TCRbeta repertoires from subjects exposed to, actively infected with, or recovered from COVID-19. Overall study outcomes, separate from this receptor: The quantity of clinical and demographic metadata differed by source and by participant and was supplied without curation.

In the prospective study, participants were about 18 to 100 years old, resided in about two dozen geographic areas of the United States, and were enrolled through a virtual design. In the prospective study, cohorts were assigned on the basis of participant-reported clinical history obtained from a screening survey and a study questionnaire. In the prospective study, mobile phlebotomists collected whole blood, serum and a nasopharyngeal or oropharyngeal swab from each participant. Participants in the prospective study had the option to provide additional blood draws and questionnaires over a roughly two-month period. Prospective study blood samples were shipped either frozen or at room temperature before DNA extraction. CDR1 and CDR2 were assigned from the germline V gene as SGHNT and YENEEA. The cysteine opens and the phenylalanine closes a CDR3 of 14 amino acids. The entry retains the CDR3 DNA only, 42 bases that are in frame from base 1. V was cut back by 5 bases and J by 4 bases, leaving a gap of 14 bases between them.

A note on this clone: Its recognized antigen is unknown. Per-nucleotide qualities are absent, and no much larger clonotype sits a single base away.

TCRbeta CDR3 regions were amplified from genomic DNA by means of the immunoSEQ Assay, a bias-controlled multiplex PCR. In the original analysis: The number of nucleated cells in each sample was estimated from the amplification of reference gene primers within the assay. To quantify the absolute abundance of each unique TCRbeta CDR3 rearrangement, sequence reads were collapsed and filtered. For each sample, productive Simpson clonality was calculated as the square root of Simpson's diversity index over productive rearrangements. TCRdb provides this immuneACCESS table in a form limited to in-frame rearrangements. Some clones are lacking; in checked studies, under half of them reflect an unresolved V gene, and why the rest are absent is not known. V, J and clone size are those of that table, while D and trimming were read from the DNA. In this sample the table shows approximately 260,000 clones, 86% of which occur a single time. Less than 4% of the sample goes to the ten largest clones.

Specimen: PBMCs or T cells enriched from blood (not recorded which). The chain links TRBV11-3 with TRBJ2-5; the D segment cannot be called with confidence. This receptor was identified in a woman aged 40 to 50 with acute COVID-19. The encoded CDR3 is CASSPSRSPETQYF. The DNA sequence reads TGTGCCAGCAGCCCGTCGAGGAGCCCAGAGACCCAGTACTTC.